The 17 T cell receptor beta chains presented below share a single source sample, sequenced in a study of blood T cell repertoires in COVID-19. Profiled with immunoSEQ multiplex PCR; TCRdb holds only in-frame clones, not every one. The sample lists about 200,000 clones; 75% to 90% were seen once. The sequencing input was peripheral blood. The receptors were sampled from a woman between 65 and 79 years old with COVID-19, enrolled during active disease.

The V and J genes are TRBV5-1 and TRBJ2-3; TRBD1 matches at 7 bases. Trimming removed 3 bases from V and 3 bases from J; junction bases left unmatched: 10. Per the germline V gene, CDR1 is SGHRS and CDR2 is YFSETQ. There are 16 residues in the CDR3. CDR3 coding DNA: TGCGCCAGCAGCTCCGCAGGGGGAAGGGTTACAGATACGCAGTATTTT. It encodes CASSSAGGRVTDTQYF. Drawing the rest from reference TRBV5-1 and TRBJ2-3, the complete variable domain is KAGVTQTPRYLIKTRGQQVTLSCSPISGHRSVSWYQQTPGQGLQFLFEYFSETQRNKGNFPGRFSGRQFSNSRSEMNVSTLELGDSALYLCASSSAGGRVTDTQYFGPGTRLTVL.

The CDR3 spells CSASPGTSGSYEQYF. The CDR3 DNA sequence: TGCAGTGCTAGTCCCGGGACTAGCGGCTCCTACGAGCAGTACTTC. The chain joins TRBV20-1 to TRBJ2-7, with 11 bases that match TRBD2. Germline V lookup: CDR1 DFQATT, CDR2 SNEGSKA (reference sequence). The CDR3 length is 15 residues. V lost 3 bases, J lost 0 bases, and 4 bases stayed unmatched.

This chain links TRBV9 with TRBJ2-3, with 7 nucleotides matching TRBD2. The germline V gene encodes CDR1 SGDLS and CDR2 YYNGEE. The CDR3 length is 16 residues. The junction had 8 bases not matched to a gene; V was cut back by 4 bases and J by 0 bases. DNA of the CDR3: TGTGCCAGCAGCAGGAGGTCTAGCGGTAGCACAGATACGCAGTATTTT. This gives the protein CASSRRSSGSTDTQYF.

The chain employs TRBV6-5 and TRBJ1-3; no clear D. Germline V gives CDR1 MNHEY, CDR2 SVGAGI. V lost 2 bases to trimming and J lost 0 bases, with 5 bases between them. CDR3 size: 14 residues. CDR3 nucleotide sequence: TGTGCCAGCAGTTACGGCGGCTCTGGAAACACCATATATTTT. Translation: CASSYGGSGNTIYF.

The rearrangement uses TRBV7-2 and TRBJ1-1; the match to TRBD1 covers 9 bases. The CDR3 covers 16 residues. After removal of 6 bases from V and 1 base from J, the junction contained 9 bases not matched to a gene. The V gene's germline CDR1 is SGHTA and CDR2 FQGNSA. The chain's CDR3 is CASRRTGGAGNTEAFF. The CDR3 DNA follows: TGTGCCAGCAGACGAACAGGGGGCGCGGGGAACACTGAAGCTTTCTTT.

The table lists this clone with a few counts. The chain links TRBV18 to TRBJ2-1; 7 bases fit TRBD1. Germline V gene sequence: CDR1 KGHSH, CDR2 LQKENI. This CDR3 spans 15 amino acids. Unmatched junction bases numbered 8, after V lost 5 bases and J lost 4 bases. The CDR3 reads CASSNSQGEYNEQFF. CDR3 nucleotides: TGTGCCAGCTCAAACTCCCAGGGGGAATACAATGAGCAGTTCTTC.

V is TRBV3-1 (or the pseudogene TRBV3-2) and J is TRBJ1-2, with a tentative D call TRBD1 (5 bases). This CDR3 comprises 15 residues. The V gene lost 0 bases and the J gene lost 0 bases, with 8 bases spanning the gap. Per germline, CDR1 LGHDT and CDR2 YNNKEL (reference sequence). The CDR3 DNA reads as TGTGCCAGCAGCCAAGACGACAGCTCTAACTATGGCTACACCTTC. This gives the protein CASSQDDSSNYGYTF.

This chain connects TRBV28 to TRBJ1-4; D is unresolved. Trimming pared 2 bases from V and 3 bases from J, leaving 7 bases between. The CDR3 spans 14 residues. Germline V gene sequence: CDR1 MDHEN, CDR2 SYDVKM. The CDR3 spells CASSLAGPNEKLFF. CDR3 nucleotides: TGTGCCAGCAGTTTAGCGGGTCCTAATGAAAAACTGTTTTTT.

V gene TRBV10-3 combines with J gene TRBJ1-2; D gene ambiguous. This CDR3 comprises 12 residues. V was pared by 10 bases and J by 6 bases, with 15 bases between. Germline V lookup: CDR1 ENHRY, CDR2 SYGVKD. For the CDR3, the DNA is TGTGCCAAACAGAACGAATTGCATGGCTACACCTTC. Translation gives CAKQNELHGYTF.

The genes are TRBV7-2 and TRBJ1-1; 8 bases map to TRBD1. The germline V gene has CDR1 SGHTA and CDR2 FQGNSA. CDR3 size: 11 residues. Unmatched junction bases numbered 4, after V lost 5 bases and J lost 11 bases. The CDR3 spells CASSNRGDAFF. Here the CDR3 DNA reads TGTGCCAGCAGCAACAGGGGGGACGCTTTCTTT.

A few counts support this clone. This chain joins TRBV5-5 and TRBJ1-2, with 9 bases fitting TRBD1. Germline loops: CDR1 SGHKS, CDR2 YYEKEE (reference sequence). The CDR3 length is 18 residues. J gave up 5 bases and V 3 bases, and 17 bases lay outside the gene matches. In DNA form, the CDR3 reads TGTGCCAGCAGCTCCCAACAGGGGGCGTCCCCTTCGATTTATGGCTACACCTTC. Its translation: CASSSQQGASPSIYGYTF.

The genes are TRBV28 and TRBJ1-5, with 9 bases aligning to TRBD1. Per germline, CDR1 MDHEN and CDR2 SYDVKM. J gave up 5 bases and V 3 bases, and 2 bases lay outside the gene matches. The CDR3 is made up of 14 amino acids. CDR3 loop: CASSLGQGDQPQHF. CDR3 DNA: TGTGCCAGCAGTTTGGGACAGGGAGATCAGCCCCAGCATTTT.

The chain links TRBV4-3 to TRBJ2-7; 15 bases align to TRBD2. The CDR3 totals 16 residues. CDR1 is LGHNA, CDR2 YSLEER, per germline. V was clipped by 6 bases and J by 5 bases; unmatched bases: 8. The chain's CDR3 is CASRQGLAGGENEQYF. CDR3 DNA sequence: TGCGCCAGCAGACAGGGACTAGCGGGAGGTGAGAACGAGCAGTACTTC.

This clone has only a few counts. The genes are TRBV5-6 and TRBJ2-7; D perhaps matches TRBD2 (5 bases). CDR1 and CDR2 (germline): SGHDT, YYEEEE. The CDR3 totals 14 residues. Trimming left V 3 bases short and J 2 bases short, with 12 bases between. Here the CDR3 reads CASSSVGETYEQYF. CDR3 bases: TGTGCCAGCAGCTCGGTTGGGGAGACCTACGAGCAGTACTTC.

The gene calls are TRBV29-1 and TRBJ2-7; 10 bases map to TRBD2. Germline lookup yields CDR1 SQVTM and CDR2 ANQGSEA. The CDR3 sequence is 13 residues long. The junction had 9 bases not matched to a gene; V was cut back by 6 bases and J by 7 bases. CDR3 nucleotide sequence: TGCAGCGTCGGGGCTAGCGGGAGATTTGAGCAGTACTTC. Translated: CSVGASGRFEQYF.

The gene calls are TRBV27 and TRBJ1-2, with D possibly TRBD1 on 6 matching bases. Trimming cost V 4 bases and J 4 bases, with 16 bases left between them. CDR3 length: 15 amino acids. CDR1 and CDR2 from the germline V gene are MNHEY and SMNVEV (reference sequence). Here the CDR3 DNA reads TGTGCCAGCAGTTCCCAGGGGATACCTTCCTATGGCTACACCTTC. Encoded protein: CASSSQGIPSYGYTF.

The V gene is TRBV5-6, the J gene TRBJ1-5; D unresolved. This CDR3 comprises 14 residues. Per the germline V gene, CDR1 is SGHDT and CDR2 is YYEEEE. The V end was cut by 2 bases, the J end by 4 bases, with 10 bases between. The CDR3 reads CASSFRGVNQPQHF. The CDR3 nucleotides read TGTGCCAGCAGCTTCCGGGGAGTGAATCAGCCCCAGCATTTT.